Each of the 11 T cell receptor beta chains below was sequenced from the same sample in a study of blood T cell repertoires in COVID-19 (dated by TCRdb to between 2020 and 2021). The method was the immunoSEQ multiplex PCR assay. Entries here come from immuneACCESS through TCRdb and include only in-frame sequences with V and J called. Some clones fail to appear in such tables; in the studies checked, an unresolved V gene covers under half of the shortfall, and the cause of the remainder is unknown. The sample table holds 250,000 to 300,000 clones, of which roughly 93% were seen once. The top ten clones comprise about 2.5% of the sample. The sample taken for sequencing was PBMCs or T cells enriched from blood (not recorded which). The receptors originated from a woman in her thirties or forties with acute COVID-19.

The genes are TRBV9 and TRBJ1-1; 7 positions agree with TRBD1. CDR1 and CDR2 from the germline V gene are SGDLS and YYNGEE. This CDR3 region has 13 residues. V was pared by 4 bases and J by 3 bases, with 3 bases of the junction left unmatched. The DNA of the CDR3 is TGTGCCAGCAGCTACGACAGGGACACTGAAGCTTTCTTT. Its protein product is CASSYDRDTEAFF.

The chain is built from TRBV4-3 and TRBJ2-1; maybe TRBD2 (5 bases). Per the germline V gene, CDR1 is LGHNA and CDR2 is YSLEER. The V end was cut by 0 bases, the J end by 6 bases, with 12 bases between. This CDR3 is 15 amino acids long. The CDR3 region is CASSQEAGIVNEQFF. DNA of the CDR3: TGCGCCAGCAGCCAAGAGGCCGGGATCGTCAATGAGCAGTTCTTC.

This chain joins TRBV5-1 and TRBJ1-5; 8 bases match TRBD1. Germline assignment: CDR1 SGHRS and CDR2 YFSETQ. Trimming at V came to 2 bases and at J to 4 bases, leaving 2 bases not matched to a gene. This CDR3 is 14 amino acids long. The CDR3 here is CASSLQGGNQPQHF. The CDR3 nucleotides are TGCGCCAGCAGCTTACAGGGGGGGAATCAGCCCCAGCATTTT.

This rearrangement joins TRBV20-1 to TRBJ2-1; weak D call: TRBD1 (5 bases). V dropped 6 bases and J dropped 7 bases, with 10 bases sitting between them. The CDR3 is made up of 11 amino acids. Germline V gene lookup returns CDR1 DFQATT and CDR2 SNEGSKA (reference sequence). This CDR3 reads CSARAGNEQFF. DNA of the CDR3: TGCAGTGCCCGAGCAGGGAATGAGCAGTTCTTC.

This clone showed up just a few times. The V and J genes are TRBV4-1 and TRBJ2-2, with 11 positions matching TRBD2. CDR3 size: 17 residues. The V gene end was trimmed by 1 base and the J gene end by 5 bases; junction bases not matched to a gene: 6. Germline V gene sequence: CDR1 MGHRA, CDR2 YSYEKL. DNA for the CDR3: TGCGCCAGCAGCCAAGGTAGACTAGCGGGGCCGACCGGGGAGCTGTTTTTT. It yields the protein CASSQGRLAGPTGELFF.

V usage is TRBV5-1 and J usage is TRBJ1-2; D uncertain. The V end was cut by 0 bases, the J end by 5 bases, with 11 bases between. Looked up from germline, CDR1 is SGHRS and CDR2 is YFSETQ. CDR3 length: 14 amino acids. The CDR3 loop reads CASSLGGGFYGYTF. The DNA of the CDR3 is TGCGCCAGCAGCTTGGGCGGAGGGTTTTATGGCTACACCTTC.

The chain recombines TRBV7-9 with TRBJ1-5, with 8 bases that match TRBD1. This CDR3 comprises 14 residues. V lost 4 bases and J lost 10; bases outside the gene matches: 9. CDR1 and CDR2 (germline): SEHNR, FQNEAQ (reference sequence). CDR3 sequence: CASSSSTGEAPQHF. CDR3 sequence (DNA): TGTGCCAGCAGCTCCTCGACAGGGGAGGCACCCCAGCATTTT.

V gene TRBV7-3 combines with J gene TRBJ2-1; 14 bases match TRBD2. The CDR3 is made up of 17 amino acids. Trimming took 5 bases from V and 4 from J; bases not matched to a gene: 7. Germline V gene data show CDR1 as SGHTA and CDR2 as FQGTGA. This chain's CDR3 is CASSMTSGRAQYNEQFF. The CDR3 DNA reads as TGTGCCAGCAGCATGACTAGCGGGAGGGCCCAATACAATGAGCAGTTCTTC.

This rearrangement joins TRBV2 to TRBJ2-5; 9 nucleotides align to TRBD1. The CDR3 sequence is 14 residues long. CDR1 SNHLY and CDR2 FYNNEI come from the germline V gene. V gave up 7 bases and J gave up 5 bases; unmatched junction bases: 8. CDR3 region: CASNNRGPGETQYF. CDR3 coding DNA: TGTGCCAGCAATAACAGGGGGCCTGGGGAGACCCAGTACTTC. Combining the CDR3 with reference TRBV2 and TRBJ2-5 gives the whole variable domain EPEVTQTPSHQVTQMGQEVILRCVPISNHLYFYWYRQILGQKVEFLVSFYNNEISEKSEIFDDQFSVERPDGSNFTLKIRSTKLEDSAMYFCASNNRGPGETQYFGPGTRLLVL.

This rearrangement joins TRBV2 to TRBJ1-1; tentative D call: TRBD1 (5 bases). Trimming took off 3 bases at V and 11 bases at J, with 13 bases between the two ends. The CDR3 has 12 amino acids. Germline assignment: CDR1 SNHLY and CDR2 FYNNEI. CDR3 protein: CASSEDIPEAFF. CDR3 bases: TGTGCCAGCAGTGAGGACATCCCAGAGGCTTTCTTT.

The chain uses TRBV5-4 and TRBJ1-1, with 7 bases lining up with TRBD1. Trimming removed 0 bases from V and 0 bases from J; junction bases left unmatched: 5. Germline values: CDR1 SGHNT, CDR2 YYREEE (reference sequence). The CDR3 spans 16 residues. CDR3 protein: CASSLGVGQMNTEAFF. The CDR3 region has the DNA TGTGCCAGCAGCTTGGGGGTGGGACAGATGAACACTGAAGCTTTCTTT.